A selection of T cell receptor beta chains follows, all from one sample in a study of graft-versus-host responses after intestinal transplantation. Data came from immunoSEQ multiplex PCR; TCRdb stores just in-frame clones and leaves some out. The repertoire holds fewer than 9,500 clones, with roughly 92% as singletons. The sequencing here drew on PBMCs, taken approximately 30 days after intestinal transplant. These receptors originate from a human patient who received an intestinal transplant, so some T cells may come from the graft donor. CDR3s include the opening cysteine and the closing phenylalanine or tryptophan. Fields, in order: clone size, J gene, D gene, V gene, CDR3 protein, CDR3 DNA. A D gene is named only where the DNA matches it firmly. Size values are once, few and many counts, or a class for expanded clones, and some rows have none.

abundance: .
j_gene: TRBJ2-3
d_gene: .
v_gene: TRBV28
CDR3aa: CASSFPYTDTQYF
CDR3nt: TGTGCCAGCAGTTTCCCCTACACAGATACGCAGTATTTT

abundance: .
j_gene: TRBJ2-1
d_gene: .
v_gene: TRBV5-6
CDR3aa: CASSQTWTAGSYNEQFF
CDR3nt: TGTGCCAGCAGCCAAACTTGGACAGCCGGCTCATACAATGAGCAGTTCTTC

abundance: .
j_gene: TRBJ2-3
d_gene: TRBD2
v_gene: TRBV6-6
CDR3aa: CASSYGASGGDTQYF
CDR3nt: TGTGCCAGCAGTTACGGGGCTAGCGGGGGCGATACGCAGTATTTT

abundance: .
j_gene: TRBJ1-1
d_gene: .
v_gene: TRBV5-4
CDR3aa: CASSLAGANTEAFF
CDR3nt: TGTGCCAGCAGCCTGGCAGGGGCGAACACTGAAGCTTTCTTT

abundance: .
j_gene: TRBJ1-2
d_gene: .
v_gene: TRBV5-1
CDR3aa: CASSLVVFLYYGYTF
CDR3nt: TGCGCCAGCAGCTTGGTGGTTTTCCTATACTATGGCTACACCTTC

abundance: .
j_gene: TRBJ2-5
d_gene: .
v_gene: TRBV7-9
CDR3aa: CATELAPQETQYF
CDR3nt: TGTGCCACCGAACTAGCACCACAAGAGACCCAGTACTTC

abundance: .
j_gene: TRBJ1-5
d_gene: .
v_gene: TRBV27
CDR3aa: CASAAGSNQPQHF
CDR3nt: TGTGCCAGCGCCGCGGGAAGCAATCAGCCCCAGCATTTT

abundance: .
j_gene: TRBJ2-2
d_gene: .
v_gene: TRBV11-3
CDR3aa: CASSLRGLNGELFF
CDR3nt: TGTGCCAGCAGCTTGAGGGGCCTCAACGGGGAGCTGTTTTTT

abundance: .
j_gene: TRBJ2-1
d_gene: TRBD2
v_gene: TRBV6-1
CDR3aa: CASSEVAGGYNEQFF
CDR3nt: TGTGCCAGCAGTGAAGTAGCGGGGGGGTACAATGAGCAGTTCTTC

abundance: .
j_gene: TRBJ1-4
d_gene: .
v_gene: TRBV2
CDR3aa: CASQIGASGPSF
CDR3nt: TGTGCCAGCCAGATAGGGGCCTCCGGCCCAAGTTTT

abundance: .
j_gene: TRBJ2-3
d_gene: TRBD2
v_gene: TRBV5-4
CDR3aa: CASSLNQAGGLSDTQYF
CDR3nt: TGTGCCAGCAGCTTGAACCAAGCGGGGGGCCTTTCGGATACGCAGTATTTT

abundance: .
j_gene: TRBJ2-1
d_gene: .
v_gene: TRBV27
CDR3aa: CASSLSTRVAYNEQFF
CDR3nt: TGTGCCAGCAGTTTATCGACGAGGGTTGCCTACAATGAGCAGTTCTTC

abundance: .
j_gene: TRBJ2-5
d_gene: .
v_gene: TRBV15
CDR3aa: CATSRDPTWGIPQETQYF
CDR3nt: TGTGCCACCAGCAGAGATCCCACCTGGGGGATTCCCCAAGAGACCCAGTACTTC

abundance: .
j_gene: TRBJ2-1
d_gene: .
v_gene: TRBV7-9
CDR3aa: CASSPLRGNEQFF
CDR3nt: TGTGCCAGCAGCCCTCTTAGGGGGAATGAGCAGTTCTTC

abundance: .
j_gene: TRBJ1-6
d_gene: .
v_gene: TRBV19
CDR3aa: CASSILEDSPLHF
CDR3nt: TGTGCCAGTAGTATCCTGGAAGATTCACCCCTCCACTTT

abundance: .
j_gene: TRBJ2-3
d_gene: .
v_gene: TRBV5-6
CDR3aa: CASSWGGTDTQYF
CDR3nt: TGTGCCAGCAGCTGGGGGGGCACAGATACGCAGTATTTT

abundance: .
j_gene: TRBJ2-7
d_gene: .
v_gene: TRBV9
CDR3aa: CASSVDAETEQYF
CDR3nt: TGTGCCAGCAGCGTAGACGCAGAAACCGAGCAGTACTTC

abundance: .
j_gene: TRBJ2-7
d_gene: .
v_gene: TRBV11-3
CDR3aa: CASSLAGLYEQYF
CDR3nt: TGTGCCAGCAGCTTAGCGGGTCTCTACGAGCAGTACTTC

abundance: .
j_gene: TRBJ2-7
d_gene: TRBD2
v_gene: TRBV4-1
CDR3aa: CASSYTGTSGSYEQYF
CDR3nt: TGCGCCAGCAGCTATACCGGGACTAGCGGGAGCTACGAGCAGTACTTC

abundance: once
j_gene: TRBJ1-1
d_gene: .
v_gene: TRBV9
CDR3aa: CASSVEWGTEAFF
CDR3nt: TGTGCCAGCAGCGTAGAATGGGGGACTGAAGCTTTCTTT

abundance: .
j_gene: TRBJ2-1
d_gene: .
v_gene: TRBV27
CDR3aa: CASSFGGLYNEQFF
CDR3nt: TGTGCCAGCAGTTTTGGGGGTCTCTACAATGAGCAGTTCTTC

abundance: .
j_gene: TRBJ2-1
d_gene: TRBD2
v_gene: TRBV6-4
CDR3aa: CASSDGTSGGNEQFF
CDR3nt: TGTGCCAGCAGTGACGGGACTAGCGGGGGCAATGAGCAGTTCTTC